This T cell receptor beta chain was obtained from a study of CD8 T cells in Susac syndrome. RNA was extracted with the RNeasy kit, and a quantity of about 0.5 to 1 ug was reverse transcribed using random hexamers. One entry per CDR3 protein results from TCRdb running MiXCR on the immunoSEQ multiplex PCR reads. The sample has 300,000 to 350,000 distinct CDR3 sequences; about 91% are singletons. The multiple sclerosis controls were treatment-naive patients affected by stable or active relapsing-remitting disease. Negative isolation yielded CD8+ and CD4+ T cells; FACS enriched TEMRA cells. Trimming left V 3 bases short and J 0 bases short, with 7 bases between. There are 14 residues in the CDR3. Germline CDR1 is LGHNA and CDR2 is YNFKEQ.

The receptor's source is a human donor with multiple sclerosis. Sequenced sample: CD4+ T cells from PBMCs. The J gene is TRBJ2-3, the V gene TRBV4-2; D possibly uses TRBD1 or TRBD2 (5 bases each). The CDR3 bases are TGTGCCAGCAGCCATAGGGACAGCACAGATACGCAGTATTTT. This gives the protein CASSHRDSTDTQYF.